A selection of T cell receptor beta chains follows, all from one sample in a study of glioma-infiltrating T cells after dendritic cell vaccination. Profiling relied on immunoSEQ multiplex PCR, and the TCRdb table lists in-frame clones only, not all of them. This repertoire shows some 90,000 clones, more than 80% found once; its top ten account for 2.1%. This material consisted of blood, taken after dendritic cell vaccination. All receptors derive from a human donor with glioblastoma. The CDR3 runs from the conserved cysteine through the conserved F or W. D genes are given only for firm matches. Some rows mark clone size as missing; the rest say once, few, many or name a class of expanded clone.

D gene	clone size	V gene	J gene	CDR3 DNA	CDR3 protein
.	.	TRBV5-1	TRBJ1-5	TGCGCCAGCAGTGGACAGCCAAATCAGCCCCAGCATTTT	CASSGQPNQPQHF
.	.	TRBV19	TRBJ1-5	TGTGCCAGTAGTAGGGGGCCCCCCGGTCAGCCCCAGCATTTT	CASSRGPPGQPQHF
.	.	TRBV7-2	TRBJ1-1	TGTGCCAGCAGCTTAGGAGGGTCGGCATCCAGGAGCACTGAAGCTTTCTTT	CASSLGGSASRSTEAFF
.	.	TRBV19	TRBJ2-1	TGTGCCAGTAGTAATGGGAACATCGGGGGGCCGTTCTTC	CASSNGNIGGPFF
.	once	TRBV15	TRBJ1-1	TGTGCCACCGTGATACAATTGGGGGCGCGCACTGAAGCTTTCTTT	CATVIQLGARTEAFF
TRBD1	.	TRBV6-6	TRBJ1-4	TGTGCCAGCAGCCCAACAGGGGCCTTAAATGAAAAACTGTTTTTT	CASSPTGALNEKLFF
TRBD1	.	TRBV6-6	TRBJ1-5	TGTGCCAGCAACGGACAGGGGAGCGTAGCTCAGCCCCAGCATTTT	CASNGQGSVAQPQHF
TRBD2	.	TRBV11-2	TRBJ2-5	TGTGCCAGCAGCCTCCGGACTAGATCGGGATTAGGGGAGACCCAGTACTTC	CASSLRTRSGLGETQYF
.	.	TRBV7-7	TRBJ2-5	TGTGCTAGCAGCTACCGACTGGGCCAAGAGACCCAGTACTTC	CASSYRLGQETQYF
.	once	TRBV2	TRBJ2-6	TGTGCCAGCAGTAGAACGGAAGGGGCTGGGGCCAACGTCCTGACTTTC	CASSRTEGAGANVLTF
.	.	TRBV5-1	TRBJ2-5	TGCGCCAGCAGCTCCGGGACAAAAGAGACCCAGTACTTC	CASSSGTKETQYF
.	.	TRBV5-4	TRBJ2-3	TGTGCCAGCAGCTTGGGGGCTAGCGAAACAGATACGCAGTATTTT	CASSLGASETDTQYF